Shown below are 8 T cell receptor beta chains from a single sample sequenced in a study of cytomegalovirus exposure and HLA in healthy donors. Use of 60 Vbeta and 13 Jbeta primers characterized the PCR. The repertoire was sequenced with immunoSEQ multiplex PCR; TCRdb's copy has only in-frame clones and lacks some. The sample has some 100,000 clones, around 84% seen once. The sample comprised PBMCs. These receptors were obtained from a woman aged 18-30 years in good health and CMV-seronegative.

Comments on this clone: The junction and the germline gene differ at one end; a read error may be behind it. This chain uses TRBV29-1 with TRBJ1-1; D is unresolved. The germline V gene has CDR1 SQVTM and CDR2 ANQGSEA. CDR3 length equals 12 residues. The CDR3 protein is CSVVGGNPEAFF. Written as DNA, the CDR3 is TGCAGCGTTGTTGGCGGGAACCCTGAAGCTTTCTTT. Drawing the rest from reference TRBV29-1 and TRBJ1-1, the complete variable domain is SAVISQKPSRDICQRGTSLTIQCQVDSQVTMMFWYRQQPGQSLTLIATANQGSEATYESGFVIDKFPISRPNLTFSTLTVSNMSPEDSSIYLCSVVGGNPEAFFGQGTRLTVV.

The V call is TRBV9, the J call TRBJ2-2; D might be TRBD2 (6 bases). This CDR3 has 16 residues. Germline-derived CDR1 and CDR2 are SGDLS and YYNGEE. Deletions cut 0 bases from V and 3 bases from J, with 12 bases between. The CDR3 region is CASSVVVSGDTGELFF. In DNA form, the CDR3 reads TGTGCCAGCAGCGTAGTTGTGTCGGGGGACACCGGGGAGCTGTTTTTT.

The chain combines TRBV7-3 with TRBJ2-3; 9 nucleotides match TRBD2. This CDR3 region has 15 residues. Trimming took 2 bases from V and 4 from J; bases not matched to a gene: 4. Germline-derived CDR1 and CDR2 are SGHTA and FQGTGA. The CDR3 is CASSLQTSGPDTQYF. The DNA for the CDR3 is TGTGCCAGCAGCTTACAGACTAGCGGCCCAGATACGCAGTATTTT.

This clone was observed a handful of times. CDR3 in DNA: TGCGCCAGCAGCCCACAGGGGGCAGATACGCAGTATTTT. The encoded protein is CASSPQGADTQYF. The chain recombines TRBV4-1 with TRBJ2-3, with TRBD1 matching over 8 bases. Germline V gene lookup returns CDR1 MGHRA and CDR2 YSYEKL. V lost 4 bases to trimming and J lost 4 bases; unmatched junction nucleotides: 1. The CDR3 spans 13 residues.

This clone has only one observation. The rearrangement uses TRBV6-1 and TRBJ2-5; D is perhaps TRBD1 (5 bases). The CDR3 has 13 amino acids. CDR1 is MNHNS and CDR2 is SASEGT in the germline V gene. Between the trimmed V and J ends, which lost 6 bases and 1 base, there was a span of 9 bases. In nucleotides, the CDR3 is TGTGCCAGCAGGGAGACAGCCCAAGAGACCCAGTACTTC. Its protein product is CASRETAQETQYF.

J is TRBJ2-1 and V is TRBV30; TRBD2 matches at 10 bases. V lost 0 bases to trimming and J lost 4 bases; unmatched junction nucleotides: 12. Per the germline V gene, CDR1 is GTSNPN and CDR2 is SVGIG (reference sequence). CDR3 size: 18 residues. Here the CDR3 reads CAWSVGLAATEGYNEQFF. The CDR3 region has the DNA TGTGCCTGGAGTGTAGGACTAGCGGCAACTGAAGGATACAATGAGCAGTTCTTC.

This clone was counted once. The J gene is TRBJ2-7, the V gene TRBV19, with D perhaps matching TRBD1 (5 bases). Trimming removed 5 bases at V and 6 bases at J, with 8 bases between. Germline lookup yields CDR1 LNHDA and CDR2 SQIVND (reference sequence). The CDR3 contains 11 residues. The CDR3 loop reads CASSSGPEQYF. The CDR3 DNA follows: TGTGCCAGTAGTTCAGGGCCCGAGCAGTACTTC.

The chain joins TRBV6-4 to TRBJ2-4, with D tentatively TRBD2 (5 bases). The CDR3 runs to 18 residues. CDR1 MRHNA and CDR2 SNTAGT come from the germline V gene. Trimming took 8 bases from V and 3 from J, leaving 26 bases between them. In DNA, the CDR3 is TGTGCCAGCCCGCCGGGTCTGTTGAGCGGTACCGACAAAAACATTCAGTACTTC. Protein sequence: CASPPGLLSGTDKNIQYF.